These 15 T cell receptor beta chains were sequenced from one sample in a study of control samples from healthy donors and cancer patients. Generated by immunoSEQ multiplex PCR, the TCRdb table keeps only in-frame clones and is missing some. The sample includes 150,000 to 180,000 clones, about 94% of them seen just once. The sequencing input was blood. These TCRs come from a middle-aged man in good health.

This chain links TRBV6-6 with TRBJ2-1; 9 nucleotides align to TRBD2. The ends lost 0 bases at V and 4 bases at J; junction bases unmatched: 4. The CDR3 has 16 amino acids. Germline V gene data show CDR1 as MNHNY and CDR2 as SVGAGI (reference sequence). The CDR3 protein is CASSYSAGGPYNEQFF. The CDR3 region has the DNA TGTGCCAGCAGTTACTCAGCGGGGGGCCCTTACAATGAGCAGTTCTTC.

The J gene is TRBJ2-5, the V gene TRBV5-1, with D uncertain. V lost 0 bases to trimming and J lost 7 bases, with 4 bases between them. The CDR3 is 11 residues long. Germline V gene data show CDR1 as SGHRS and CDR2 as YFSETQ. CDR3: CASSLGGTQYF. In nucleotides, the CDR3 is TGCGCCAGCAGCTTGGGGGGGACCCAGTACTTC.

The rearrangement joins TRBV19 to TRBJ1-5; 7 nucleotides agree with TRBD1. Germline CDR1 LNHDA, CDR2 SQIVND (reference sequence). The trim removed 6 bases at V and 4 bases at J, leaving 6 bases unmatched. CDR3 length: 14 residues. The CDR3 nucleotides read TGTGCCAGTAGGGCGACAGGGATGAATCAGCCCCAGCATTTT. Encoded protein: CASRATGMNQPQHF. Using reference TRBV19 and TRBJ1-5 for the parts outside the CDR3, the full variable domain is DGGITQSPKYLFRKEGQNVTLSCEQNLNHDAMYWYRQDPGQGLRLIYYSQIVNDFQKGDIAEGYSVSREKKESFPLTVTSAQKNPTAFYLCASRATGMNQPQHFGDGTRLSIL.

This CDR3 is CASSLTGGSGDEQYF. DNA of the CDR3: TGTGCCAGCAGCTTAACGGGGGGATCCGGGGACGAGCAGTACTTC. The V call is TRBV7-3, the J call TRBJ2-7; D is possibly TRBD2 (6 bases). The germline CDR1 and CDR2 sequences are SGHTA and FQGTGA. The CDR3 length is 15 residues. V was cut by 0 bases and J by 5 bases, with 14 bases left in between.

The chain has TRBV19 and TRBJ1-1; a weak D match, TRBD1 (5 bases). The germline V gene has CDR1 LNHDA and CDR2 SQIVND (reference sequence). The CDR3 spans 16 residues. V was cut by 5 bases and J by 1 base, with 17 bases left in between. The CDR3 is CASSSGGGRENTEAFF. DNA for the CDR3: TGTGCCAGTAGTTCGGGGGGAGGACGGGAGAACACTGAAGCTTTCTTT. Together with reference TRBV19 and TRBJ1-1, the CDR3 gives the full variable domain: DGGITQSPKYLFRKEGQNVTLSCEQNLNHDAMYWYRQDPGQGLRLIYYSQIVNDFQKGDIAEGYSVSREKKESFPLTVTSAQKNPTAFYLCASSSGGGRENTEAFFGQGTRLTVV.

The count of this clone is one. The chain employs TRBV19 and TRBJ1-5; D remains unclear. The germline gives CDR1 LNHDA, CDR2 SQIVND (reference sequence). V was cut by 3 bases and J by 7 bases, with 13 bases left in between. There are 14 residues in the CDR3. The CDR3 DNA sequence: TGTGCCAGTAGTATCTCGTCAGGTCAACAGCCCCAGCATTTT. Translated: CASSISSGQQPQHF.

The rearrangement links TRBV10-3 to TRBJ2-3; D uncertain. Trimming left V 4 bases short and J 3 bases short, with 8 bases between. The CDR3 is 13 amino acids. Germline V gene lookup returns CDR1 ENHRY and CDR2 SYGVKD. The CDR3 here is CAISASLTDTQYF. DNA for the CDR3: TGTGCCATCAGTGCCTCCCTGACAGATACGCAGTATTTT.

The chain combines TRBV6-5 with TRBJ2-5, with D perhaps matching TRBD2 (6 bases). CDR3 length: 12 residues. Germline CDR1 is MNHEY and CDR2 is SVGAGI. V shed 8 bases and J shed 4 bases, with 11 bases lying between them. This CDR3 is CASSGVAETQYF. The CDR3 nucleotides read TGTGCCAGCTCGGGGGTGGCAGAGACCCAGTACTTC.

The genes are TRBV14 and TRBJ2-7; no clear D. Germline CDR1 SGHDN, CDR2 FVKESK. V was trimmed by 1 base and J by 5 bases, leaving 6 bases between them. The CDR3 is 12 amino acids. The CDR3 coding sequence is TGTGCCAGCAGCCAAGTTCCGGACGAGCAGTACTTC. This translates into CASSQVPDEQYF.

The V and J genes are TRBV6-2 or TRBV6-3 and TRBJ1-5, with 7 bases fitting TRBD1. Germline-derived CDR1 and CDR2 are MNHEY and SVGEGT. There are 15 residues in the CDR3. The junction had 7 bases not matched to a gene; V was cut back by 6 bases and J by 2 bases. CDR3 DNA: TGTGCCAGCAGCCGCGACAGGGCGGGCAATCAGCCCCAGCATTTT. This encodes CASSRDRAGNQPQHF.

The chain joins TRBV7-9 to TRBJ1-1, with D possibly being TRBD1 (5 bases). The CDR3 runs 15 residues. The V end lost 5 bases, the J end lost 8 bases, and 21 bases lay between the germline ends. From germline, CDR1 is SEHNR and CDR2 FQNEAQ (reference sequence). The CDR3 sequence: CASSNGRDSELEAFF. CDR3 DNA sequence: TGTGCCAGCAGCAATGGTCGGGACTCTGAGTTGGAAGCTTTCTTT.

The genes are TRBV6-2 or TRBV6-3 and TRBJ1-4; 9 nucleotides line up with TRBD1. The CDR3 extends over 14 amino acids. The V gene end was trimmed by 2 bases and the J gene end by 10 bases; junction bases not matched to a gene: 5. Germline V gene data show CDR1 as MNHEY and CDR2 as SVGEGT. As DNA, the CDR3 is TGTGCCAGCAGTTACACCCCGGGACAGGGAAAACTGTTTTTT. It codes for CASSYTPGQGKLFF.

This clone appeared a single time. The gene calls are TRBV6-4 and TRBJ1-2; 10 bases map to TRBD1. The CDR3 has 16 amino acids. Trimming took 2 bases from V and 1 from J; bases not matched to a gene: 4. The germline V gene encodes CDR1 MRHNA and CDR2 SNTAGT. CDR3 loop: CASSDPTGGYNYGYTF. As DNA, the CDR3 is TGTGCCAGCAGTGACCCGACAGGGGGCTATAACTATGGCTACACCTTC.

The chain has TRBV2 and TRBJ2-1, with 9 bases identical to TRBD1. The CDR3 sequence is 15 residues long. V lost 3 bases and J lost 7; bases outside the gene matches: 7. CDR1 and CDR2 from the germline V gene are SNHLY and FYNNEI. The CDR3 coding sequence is TGTGCCAGCAGTGAGGGGACAGGGTCAACGAATGAGCAGTTCTTC. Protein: CASSEGTGSTNEQFF.

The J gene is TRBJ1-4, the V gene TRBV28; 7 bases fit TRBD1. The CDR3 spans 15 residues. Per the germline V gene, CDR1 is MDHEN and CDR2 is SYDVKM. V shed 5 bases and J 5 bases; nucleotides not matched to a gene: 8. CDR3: CASSEQGSKNEKLFF. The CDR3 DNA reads TGTGCCAGCAGTGAACAGGGGTCCAAAAATGAAAAACTGTTTTTT.